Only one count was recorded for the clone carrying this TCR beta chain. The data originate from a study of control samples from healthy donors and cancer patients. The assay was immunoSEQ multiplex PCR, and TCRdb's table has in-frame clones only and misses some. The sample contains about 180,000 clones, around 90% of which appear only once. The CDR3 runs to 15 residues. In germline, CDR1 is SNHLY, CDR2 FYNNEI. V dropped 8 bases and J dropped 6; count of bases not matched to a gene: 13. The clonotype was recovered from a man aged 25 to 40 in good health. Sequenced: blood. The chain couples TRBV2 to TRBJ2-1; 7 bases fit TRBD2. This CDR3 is CASFLGRAGVNEQFF. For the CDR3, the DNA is TGTGCCAGCTTTCTGGGTCGTGCGGGGGTCAATGAGCAGTTCTTC.